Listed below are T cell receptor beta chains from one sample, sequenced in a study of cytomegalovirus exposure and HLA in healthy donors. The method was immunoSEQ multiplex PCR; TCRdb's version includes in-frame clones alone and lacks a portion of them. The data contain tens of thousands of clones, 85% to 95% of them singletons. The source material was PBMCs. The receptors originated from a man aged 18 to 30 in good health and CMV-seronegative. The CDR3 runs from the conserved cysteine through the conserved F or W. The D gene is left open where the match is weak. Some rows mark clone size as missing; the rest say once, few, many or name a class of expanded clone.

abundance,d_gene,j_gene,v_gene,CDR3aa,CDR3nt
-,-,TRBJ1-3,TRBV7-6,CASSLVAGLKGNTIYF,TGTGCCAGCAGCTTAGTAGCGGGGCTGAAAGGAAACACCATATATTTT
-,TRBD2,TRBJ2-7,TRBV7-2,CASSPLAGGIEQYF,TGTGCCAGCAGTCCCTTGGCGGGAGGAATCGAGCAGTACTTC
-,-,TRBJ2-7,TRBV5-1,CASSLDTYEQYF,TGCGCCAGCAGCTTGGATACATACGAGCAGTACTTC
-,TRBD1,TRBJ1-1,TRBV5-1,CASSLVGQGYMGTEAFF,TGCGCCAGCAGCTTGGTGGGACAGGGTTATATGGGCACTGAAGCTTTCTTT
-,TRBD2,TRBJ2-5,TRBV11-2,CASSSGLAGGSMGETQYF,TGTGCCAGCAGCTCAGGACTAGCGGGAGGTAGTATGGGAGAGACCCAGTACTTC
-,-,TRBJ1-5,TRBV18,CASSPQGFNQPQHF,TGTGCCAGCTCACCCCAGGGTTTCAATCAGCCCCAGCATTTT
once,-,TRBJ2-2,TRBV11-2,CASSFSSPGELFF,TGTGCCAGCAGCTTCTCGAGCCCCGGGGAGCTGTTTTTT
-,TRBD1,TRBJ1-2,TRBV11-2,CASSLVGRGDYGYTF,TGTGCCAGCAGCTTAGTGGGCAGGGGGGACTATGGCTACACCTTC
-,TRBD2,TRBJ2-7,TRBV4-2,CASSQDAGGPSYEQYF,TGTGCCAGCAGCCAAGATGCGGGAGGGCCTTCCTACGAGCAGTACTTC
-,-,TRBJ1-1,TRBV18,CASSGLGATEAFF,TGTGCCAGCTCAGGTTTAGGGGCCACAGAAGCTTTCTTT
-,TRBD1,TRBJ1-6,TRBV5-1,CASSLRADRGNSPLHF,TGCGCCAGCAGCCTCCGAGCCGACAGGGGGAATTCACCCCTCCACTTT
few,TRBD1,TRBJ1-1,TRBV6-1,CASSERGQGAIAEAFF,TGTGCCAGCAGTGAAAGAGGGCAGGGGGCGATAGCTGAAGCTTTCTTT
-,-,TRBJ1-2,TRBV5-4,CASSLEGLYGYTF,TGTGCCAGCAGCTTGGAGGGGCTCTATGGCTACACCTTC
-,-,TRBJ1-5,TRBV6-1,CASSEGEGLGNQPQHF,TGTGCCAGCAGTGAAGGGGAGGGGCTCGGGAATCAGCCCCAGCATTTT
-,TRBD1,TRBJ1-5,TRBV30,CAWSRTGQGSNQPQHF,TGTGCCTGGAGTCGTACGGGACAGGGGAGCAATCAGCCCCAGCATTTT
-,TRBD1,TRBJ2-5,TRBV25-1,CASSSPQGMGETQYF,TGTGCCAGCAGTTCCCCACAGGGGATGGGAGAGACCCAGTACTTC
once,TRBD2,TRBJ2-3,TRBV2,CASNVATSGKDTQYF,TGTGCCAGCAATGTGGCGACTAGCGGGAAAGATACGCAGTATTTT
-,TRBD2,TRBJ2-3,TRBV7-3,CASSLVAGGIDTQYF,TGTGCCAGCAGCTTAGTAGCGGGAGGTATAGATACGCAGTATTTT
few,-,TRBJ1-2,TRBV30,CAWREREVLGDGYTF,TGTGCCTGGAGAGAAAGGGAGGTCCTTGGTGATGGCTACACCTTC
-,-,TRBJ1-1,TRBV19,CASSIFIGGSAEAFF,TGTGCCAGTAGTATTTTTATCGGGGGGTCGGCTGAAGCTTTCTTT
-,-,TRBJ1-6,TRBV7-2,CASSLIYPNNSPLHF,TGTGCCAGCAGCTTGATCTATCCGAACAATTCACCCCTCCACTTT
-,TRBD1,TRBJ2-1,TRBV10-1,CASSGQGVVAYNEQFF,TGCGCCAGCAGTGGACAGGGGGTTGTCGCCTACAATGAGCAGTTCTTC
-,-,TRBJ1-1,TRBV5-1,CASSRVGGEAFF,TGCGCCAGCAGCCGAGTGGGAGGGGAAGCTTTCTTT
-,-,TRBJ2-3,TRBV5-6,CASSSLTKDTDTQYF,TGTGCCAGCAGCTCCCTGACTAAGGACACAGATACGCAGTATTTT
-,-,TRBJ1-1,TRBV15,CATSTPGAMNTEAFF,TGTGCCACCAGCACCCCCGGAGCCATGAACACTGAAGCTTTCTTT
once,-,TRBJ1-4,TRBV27,CASSFRVNEKLFF,TGTGCCAGCAGTTTCAGGGTTAATGAAAAACTGTTTTTT
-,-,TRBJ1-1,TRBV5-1,CASSYKNTEAFF,TGCGCCAGCAGCTACAAGAACACTGAAGCTTTCTTT
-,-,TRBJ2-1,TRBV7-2,CASSLATGNEQFF,TGTGCCAGCAGCTTAGCTACGGGCAATGAGCAGTTCTTC
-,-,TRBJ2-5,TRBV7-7,CASSQLTLRGETQYF,TGTGCTAGCAGCCAACTGACACTCAGGGGCGAGACCCAGTACTTC
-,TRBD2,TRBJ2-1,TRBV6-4,CASSDGERDSNEQFF,TGTGCCAGCAGTGACGGGGAGCGGGACTCCAATGAGCAGTTCTTC
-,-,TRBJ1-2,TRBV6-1,CASSEGGDWYGYTF,TGTGCCAGCAGTGAAGGAGGAGACTGGTATGGCTACACCTTC
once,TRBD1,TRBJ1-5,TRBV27,CASSPDRGGNQPQHF,TGTGCCAGCAGTCCCGACAGGGGTGGGAATCAGCCCCAGCATTTT
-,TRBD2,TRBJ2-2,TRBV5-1,CASSSWGGRDTGELFF,TGCGCCAGCAGCTCCTGGGGGGGTAGAGACACCGGGGAGCTGTTTTTT
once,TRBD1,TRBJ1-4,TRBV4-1,CASSQLTPGTGRGKEKLFF,TGCGCCAGCAGCCAGCTCACGCCCGGGACAGGGCGAGGGAAGGAAAAACTGTTTTTT
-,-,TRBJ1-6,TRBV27,CASSLGGRRSPLHF,TGTGCCAGCAGTTTGGGGGGGCGCCGCTCACCCCTCCACTTT
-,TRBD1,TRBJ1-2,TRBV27,CASSFYDRADGYTF,TGTGCCAGCAGTTTCTACGACAGGGCAGATGGCTACACCTTC
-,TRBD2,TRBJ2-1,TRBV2,CASSAGTSGRGEQFF,TGTGCCAGCAGTGCCGGGACTAGCGGGAGAGGTGAGCAGTTCTTC
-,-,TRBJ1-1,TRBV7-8,CASSLRGASIPTEAFF,TGTGCCAGCAGTTTAAGGGGCGCTTCAATTCCCACTGAAGCTTTCTTT
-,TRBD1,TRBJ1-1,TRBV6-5,CASRQFQGASTGAFF,TGTGCCAGCAGACAATTCCAGGGGGCATCAACGGGTGCTTTCTTT
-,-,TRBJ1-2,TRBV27,CASSLSGSLGYTF,TGTGCCAGCAGTTTATCGGGCTCGCTGGGCTACACCTTC
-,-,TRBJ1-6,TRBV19,CASSTKEAGDSPLHF,TGTGCCAGTAGCACCAAGGAGGCAGGGGATTCACCCCTCCACTTT
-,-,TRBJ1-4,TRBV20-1,CSAATNEKLFF,TGCAGTGCCGCAACTAATGAAAAACTGTTTTTT
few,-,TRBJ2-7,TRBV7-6,CASSLAVGGYEQYF,TGTGCCAGCAGCTTAGCGGTCGGGGGCTACGAGCAGTACTTC
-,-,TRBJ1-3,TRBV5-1,CASSLEPSSGNTIYF,TGCGCCAGCAGCTTGGAACCGAGCTCTGGAAACACCATATATTTT
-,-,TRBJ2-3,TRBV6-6,CASSSSFPPQYF,TGTGCCAGCAGTTCCTCCTTTCCTCCGCAGTATTTT
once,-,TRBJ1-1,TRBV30,CAWRQGTEAFF,TGTGCCTGGAGGCAGGGTACTGAAGCTTTCTTT
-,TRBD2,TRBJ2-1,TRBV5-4,CASTRLASYNEQFF,TGTGCCAGCACCCGACTAGCTTCCTACAATGAGCAGTTCTTC
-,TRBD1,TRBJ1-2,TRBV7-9,CASSLGVGGAGRNGYTF,TGTGCCAGCAGCTTAGGGGTAGGGGGCGCCGGTCGGAATGGCTACACCTTC
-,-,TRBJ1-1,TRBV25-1,CASSESEQGVTEAFF,TGTGCCAGCAGTGAATCCGAACAGGGAGTCACTGAAGCTTTCTTT
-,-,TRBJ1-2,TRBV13,CASSLGRTATNYGYTF,TGTGCCAGCAGCTTAGGCCGGACAGCTACTAACTATGGCTACACCTTC